These 23 T cell receptor beta chains came from one sample sequenced in a study of radiotherapy plus CTLA-4 blockade in lung cancer. Clones were read by immunoSEQ multiplex PCR, and TCRdb kept only the in-frame ones, dropping some. The sample lists 85,000 to 100,000 clones, 60% to 80% occurring once. The specimen comprised peripheral blood, sampled from a patient treated with radiotherapy plus ipilimumab. All receptors come from a human donor with non-small cell lung cancer that progressed on radiotherapy plus ipilimumab.

The chain couples TRBV2 to TRBJ1-1, with D hard to call. The CDR3 length is 14 residues. Per germline, CDR1 SNHLY and CDR2 FYNNEI. Between the trimmed V and J ends, which lost 3 bases and 5 bases, there was a span of 13 bases. The CDR3 DNA follows: TGTGCCAGCAGTGACCGGGGAGTGGGGACTGAAGCTTTCTTT. It encodes CASSDRGVGTEAFF.

The rearrangement links TRBV6-5 to TRBJ2-7; maybe TRBD2 (6 bases). The CDR3 has 13 residues. The germline V and J ends were trimmed by 5 bases and 3 bases, with 11 bases remaining between them. CDR1 is MNHEY, CDR2 SVGAGI, per germline. The DNA for the CDR3 is TGTGCCAGCAGTCCCAGGAGGGACTACGAGCAGTACTTC. It codes for CASSPRRDYEQYF.

The J gene is TRBJ2-5, the V gene TRBV28; tentative D call: TRBD2 (6 bases). Germline V gene lookup returns CDR1 MDHEN and CDR2 SYDVKM. Trimming removed 3 bases from V and 5 bases from J, with 16 bases in between. The CDR3 is 15 amino acids. CDR3 loop: CASSFSQGRGETQYF. CDR3 nucleotides: TGTGCCAGCAGTTTTTCCCAGGGACGGGGGGAGACCCAGTACTTC. The full variable domain, in which reference TRBV28 and TRBJ2-5 provide the parts outside the CDR3, is DVKVTQSSRYLVKRTGEKVFLECVQDMDHENMFWYRQDPGLGLRLIYFSYDVKMKEKGDIPEGYSVSREKKERFSLILESASTNQTSMYLCASSFSQGRGETQYFGPGTRLLVL.

The chain has TRBV6-6 and TRBJ2-7, with 8 bases fitting TRBD2. CDR3 size: 14 residues. The trim removed 5 bases at V and 0 bases at J, leaving 3 bases unmatched. Per germline, CDR1 MNHNY and CDR2 SVGAGI (reference sequence). The CDR3 bases are TGTGCCAGCAGTACAAGCGGGAGCTCCTACGAGCAGTACTTC. It codes for CASSTSGSSYEQYF.

The gene calls are TRBV10-3 and TRBJ2-2, with a possible D match to TRBD2 (5 bases). The CDR3 is 15 residues long. Germline lookup yields CDR1 ENHRY and CDR2 SYGVKD. V was clipped by 4 bases and J by 0 bases, with 9 bases between them. The CDR3 nucleotides read TGTGCCATCAGTGGGACTGCCTCGAACACCGGGGAGCTGTTTTTT. Translated: CAISGTASNTGELFF.

This chain connects TRBV27 to TRBJ2-1; 9 bases line up with TRBD1. The trim removed 6 bases at V and 3 bases at J, leaving 12 bases unmatched. CDR1 and CDR2 (germline): MNHEY, SMNVEV (reference sequence). CDR3 length: 17 residues. This chain's CDR3 is CASSLSSGTGYYNEQFF. CDR3 in DNA: TGTGCCAGCAGCCTTAGTTCGGGGACAGGGTACTACAATGAGCAGTTCTTC.

The chain recombines TRBV28 with TRBJ2-2; 7 bases agree with TRBD2. The CDR3 totals 15 residues. Germline trimming cut 6 bases from V and 2 bases from J; bases unmatched to any gene: 6. Germline loops: CDR1 MDHEN, CDR2 SYDVKM. In DNA, the CDR3 is TGTGCCAGCAGGCTCGGGAGGACCAACACCGGGGAGCTGTTTTTT. This gives the protein CASRLGRTNTGELFF.

The chain links TRBV19 to TRBJ2-7; D is perhaps TRBD2 (5 bases). The germline V gene has CDR1 LNHDA and CDR2 SQIVND (reference sequence). The V end was cut by 2 bases, the J end by 6 bases, with 11 bases between. This CDR3 has 13 amino acids. The CDR3 sequence is CASSITRGGEQYF. In DNA, the CDR3 is TGTGCCAGTAGTATAACACGCGGAGGCGAGCAGTACTTC.

The chain carries TRBV7-2 and TRBJ1-2; TRBD1 is a possible D gene (5 bases). The CDR3 is 16 residues long. The ends were cut back, 5 bases at V and 2 bases at J, with 18 bases in the middle. The germline gives CDR1 SGHTA, CDR2 FQGNSA. CDR3 nucleotide sequence: TGTGCCAGCAGCCTAAGCCGGGGCTCTGAGAACTATGGCTACACCTTC. This sequence encodes CASSLSRGSENYGYTF.

The sample holds one count of this clone. J is TRBJ2-5 and V is TRBV6-5, with TRBD2 matching over 15 bases. The CDR3 is made up of 16 amino acids. V lost 4 bases to trimming and J lost 3 bases; unmatched junction nucleotides: 3. The germline V gene has CDR1 MNHEY and CDR2 SVGAGI. DNA for the CDR3: TGTGCCAGCAGTTCACGGACTAGCGGGGGGGAAGAGACCCAGTACTTC. Translation: CASSSRTSGGEETQYF.

This chain uses TRBV5-1 with TRBJ2-1; 7 bases match TRBD1. Per the germline V gene, CDR1 is SGHRS and CDR2 is YFSETQ. J was trimmed by 9 bases and V by 0 bases; bases with no gene match: 12. The CDR3 runs to 16 residues. CDR3 DNA: TGCGCCAGCAGCTTGGAGCCCTCTACAGGGGTCCTTGAGCAGTTCTTC. This sequence encodes CASSLEPSTGVLEQFF.

V is TRBV23-1 and J is TRBJ1-3, with D maybe TRBD1 (5 bases). TRBV23-1 is labeled an ORF, and its function is uncertain. This CDR3 is 17 amino acids long. Trimming removed 0 bases from V and 0 bases from J, with 12 bases in between. The CDR3 region is CASSQSGNRSSGNTIYF. The CDR3 DNA follows: TGCGCCAGCAGTCAATCCGGAAACAGGAGCTCTGGAAACACCATATATTTT.

The V gene is TRBV7-9, the J gene TRBJ1-2; D may be TRBD1 (6 bases). This CDR3 comprises 13 residues. Germline assignment: CDR1 SEHNR and CDR2 FQNEAQ (reference sequence). V was pared by 8 bases and J by 4 bases, with 14 bases between. DNA for the CDR3: TGTGCCAGCGGACAAACGACAGGCTATGGCTACACCTTC. Residues: CASGQTTGYGYTF.

This chain links TRBV28 with TRBJ2-7, with unresolved D. V lost 7 bases and J lost 3, with 10 bases in between. The germline V gene encodes CDR1 MDHEN and CDR2 SYDVKM. The CDR3 spans 12 residues. DNA of the CDR3: TGTGCCAGCAAAGACCTAAACTACGAGCAGTACTTC. It translates to CASKDLNYEQYF.

The chain carries TRBV19 and TRBJ2-2, with D hard to call. V was clipped by 1 base and J by 15 bases, with 12 bases between them. This CDR3 is 12 amino acids long. Germline V gives CDR1 LNHDA, CDR2 SQIVND (reference sequence). The CDR3 spells CASSIVTGVVFF. DNA for the CDR3: TGTGCCAGTAGTATAGTAACGGGTGTGGTGTTTTTT. The entire variable domain, with the rest obtained from reference TRBV19 and TRBJ2-2, is as follows: DGGITQSPKYLFRKEGQNVTLSCEQNLNHDAMYWYRQDPGQGLRLIYYSQIVNDFQKGDIAEGYSVSREKKESFPLTVTSAQKNPTAFYLCASSIVTGVVFFGEGSRLTVL.

The CDR3 protein is CATSTDGGTEAFF. CDR3 nucleotide sequence: TGTGCCACCAGCACGGATGGGGGCACTGAAGCTTTCTTT. This chain connects TRBV15 to TRBJ1-1, with D tentatively TRBD1 (5 bases). This CDR3 is built from 13 residues. Trimming took 4 bases from V and 4 from J, leaving 10 bases between them. The V gene's germline CDR1 is LNHNV and CDR2 YYDKDF (reference sequence).

The genes are TRBV11-2 and TRBJ2-1, with D hard to call. V lost 4 bases to trimming and J lost 9 bases, with 7 bases between them. The CDR3 contains 11 residues. The germline V gene encodes CDR1 SGHAT and CDR2 FQNNGV. The CDR3 DNA follows: TGTGCCAGCAGCTACGAAGGTGAGCAGTTCTTC. Encoded protein: CASSYEGEQFF.

This clone was seen repeatedly, ten times or more. V gene TRBV5-6 combines with J gene TRBJ1-1; D is unresolved. Trimming took 2 bases from V and 1 from J, leaving 3 bases between them. There are 12 residues in the CDR3. Germline V gene data show CDR1 as SGHDT and CDR2 as YYEEEE. The CDR3 DNA reads as TGTGCCAGCAGCTTTCCGAACACTGAAGCTTTCTTT. It translates to CASSFPNTEAFF.

This clone was counted a single time. This chain connects TRBV4-2 to TRBJ2-7; 7 bases map to TRBD2. CDR3 length: 14 amino acids. The germline CDR1 and CDR2 sequences are LGHNA and YNFKEQ. V shed 0 bases, J shed 2 bases, and the junction held 1 base outside the gene matches. Here the CDR3 DNA reads TGTGCCAGCAGCCAAGATCTAGCGGCCTACGAGCAGTACTTC. Protein product: CASSQDLAAYEQYF.

CDR3 sequence reads: CASTRTGGRGEKLFF. The CDR3 DNA is TGTGCCAGCACCCGGACAGGGGGCCGCGGTGAAAAACTGTTTTTT. The chain combines TRBV27 with TRBJ1-4; 11 bases are shared with TRBD1. Germline lookup yields CDR1 MNHEY and CDR2 SMNVEV (reference sequence). This CDR3 spans 15 amino acids. Trimming removed 7 bases from V and 7 bases from J; junction bases left unmatched: 8.

About this clone: Its ends do not fully match the called genes, so a read error is possible. The J gene is TRBJ1-2, the V gene TRBV6-5; TRBD1 aligns across 9 bases. Germline V gene sequence: CDR1 MNHEY, CDR2 SVGAGI. The CDR3 spans 16 residues. The CDR3 is CGSSYQADRGGYGYTF. The CDR3 nucleotides are TGTGGCAGCAGTTACCAAGCTGACAGGGGGGGATATGGCTACACCTTT.

The V call is TRBV7-7, the J call TRBJ2-5, with D perhaps TRBD2 (5 bases). This CDR3 spans 14 amino acids. Germline CDR1 and CDR2: SSHAT and FNYEAQ (reference sequence). V dropped 6 bases and J dropped 0 bases, with 11 bases sitting between them. CDR3 nucleotides: TGTGCCAGCAGTCCCGGGATGAACCAAGAGACCCAGTACTTC. Its protein product is CASSPGMNQETQYF.

The genes are TRBV14 and TRBJ1-1; D call uncertain. This CDR3 contains 15 residues. Germline V CDR1 and CDR2: SGHDN, FVKESK. V lost 4 bases, J lost 1 base, and 13 bases lay in between. CDR3 nucleotides: TGTGCCAGCAGCCCGTTAGGACCCTGGAACACTGAAGCTTTCTTT. Protein sequence: CASSPLGPWNTEAFF.